A single sample gave rise to the 32 T cell receptor beta chains below, sequenced in a study of blood T cell repertoires in COVID-19. The data were produced by immunoSEQ multiplex PCR, yet TCRdb's version contains in-frame clones alone and is incomplete. The sample has 250,000 to 300,000 clones, 85% to 90% seen once. The source material was peripheral blood. Receptors originate from a woman aged 25-40 years with COVID-19, enrolled during active disease.

J is TRBJ1-1 and V is TRBV18; TRBD1 might be the D (5 bases). Trimming stripped 0 bases from V and 4 bases from J, with 15 bases between. Looked up from germline, CDR1 is KGHSH and CDR2 is LQKENI. This CDR3 region has 16 residues. This chain's CDR3 is CASSPPSKGRTTEAFF. The DNA of the CDR3 is TGTGCCAGCTCACCACCATCGAAGGGGAGGACCACTGAAGCTTTCTTT.

CDR3 nucleotide sequence: TGTGCCAGCACCACCACGATCGGGAATACGCAGTATTTT. Translated, it gives CASTTTIGNTQYF. The rearrangement links TRBV7-2 to TRBJ2-3; D might be TRBD2 (5 bases). Germline lookup yields CDR1 SGHTA and CDR2 FQGNSA. The CDR3 runs 13 residues. Deletions cut 7 bases from V and 7 bases from J, with 15 bases between.

The chain links TRBV11-3 to TRBJ2-1, with TRBD2 identical over 14 bases. Trimming cost V 4 bases and J 9 bases; bases outside gene matches: 5. Germline V gives CDR1 SGHNT, CDR2 YENEEA. The CDR3 is 15 amino acids. The CDR3 protein is CASSYGTSGSGEQFF. Written as DNA, the CDR3 is TGTGCCAGCAGCTACGGGACTAGCGGGAGTGGTGAGCAGTTCTTC. Supplemented by reference TRBV11-3 and TRBJ2-1, the full variable domain reads EAGVVQSPRYKIIEKKQPVAFWCNPISGHNTLYWYLQNLGQGPELLIRYENEEAVDDSQLPKDRFSAERLKGVDSTLKIQPAELGDSAVYLCASSYGTSGSGEQFFGPGTRLTVL.

The CDR3 spells CASARSSYNEQFF. CDR3 sequence (DNA): TGTGCCTCGGCGAGGAGCTCCTACAATGAGCAGTTCTTC. The genes are TRBV10-3 and TRBJ2-1; D not certain. V was cut by 11 bases and J by 0 bases, with 11 bases left in between. This CDR3 is 13 amino acids long. Germline CDR1 and CDR2: ENHRY and SYGVKD.

The V and J genes are TRBV19 and TRBJ2-1; a weak D match, TRBD2 (5 bases). With 3 bases removed from V and 6 bases from J, the gap between germline ends came to 12 bases. The CDR3 sequence is 14 residues long. The germline gives CDR1 LNHDA, CDR2 SQIVND (reference sequence). The CDR3 sequence is CASSMFSGVNEQFF. The CDR3 DNA follows: TGTGCCAGTAGTATGTTCAGCGGCGTCAATGAGCAGTTCTTC.

The CDR3 sequence is CASSPGTGEGGEQYF. The CDR3 nucleotides are TGTGCCAGCTCACCCGGGACAGGGGAAGGAGGCGAGCAGTACTTC. The chain couples TRBV18 to TRBJ2-7; 10 positions agree with TRBD1. The CDR3 runs 15 residues. With V trimmed by 3 bases and J by 6 bases, 8 bases remained unmatched. CDR1 is KGHSH and CDR2 is LQKENI in the germline V gene.

The chain has TRBV24-1 and TRBJ1-2; 8 bases are shared with TRBD1. Trimming cost V 5 bases and J 7 bases; bases outside gene matches: 14. CDR1 and CDR2 (germline): KGHDR, SFDVKD. This CDR3 is 16 amino acids long. The CDR3 protein is CATSARPGTGESGYTF. CDR3 nucleotide sequence: TGTGCCACCAGTGCCCGTCCTGGGACAGGAGAGAGTGGCTACACCTTC.

The chain has TRBV11-2 and TRBJ2-1, with 8 bases identical to TRBD2. In germline, CDR1 is SGHAT, CDR2 FQNNGV. This CDR3 is built from 18 residues. V gave up 4 bases and J gave up 4 bases; unmatched junction bases: 15. The CDR3 loop is CASSSYGSSGSSYNEQFF. The CDR3 DNA sequence: TGTGCCAGCAGCTCTTATGGGAGCAGCGGGAGTTCTTACAATGAGCAGTTCTTC.

V is TRBV21-1 and J is TRBJ1-3; TRBD1, the table's D call, was not compared with the DNA. TRBV21-1 is an annotated pseudogene. The CDR3 runs 17 residues. Written as DNA, the CDR3 is TGTGCCAGCAGCAAACGCCGGGACATCTGCTCTGGAAACACCATATATTTT. It yields the protein CASSKRRDICSGNTIYF.

The chain employs TRBV18 and TRBJ2-5; D call uncertain. The V gene lost 2 bases and the J gene lost 3 bases, with 7 bases spanning the gap. Germline CDR1 KGHSH, CDR2 LQKENI. The CDR3 length is 13 residues. CDR3 in amino acids: CASSPSQEETQYF. The CDR3 nucleotides are TGTGCCAGCTCACCATCCCAGGAAGAGACCCAGTACTTC. The full variable domain, rest sourced from reference TRBV18 and TRBJ2-5, is NAGVMQNPRHLVRRRGQEARLRCSPMKGHSHVYWYRQLPEEGLKFMVYLQKENIIDESGMPKERFSAEFPKEGPSILRIQQVVRGDSAAYFCASSPSQEETQYFGPGTRLLVL.

The gene calls are TRBV6-5 and TRBJ1-5, with TRBD1 as a possible D gene (5 bases). The length of the CDR3 is 15 residues. Per the germline V gene, CDR1 is MNHEY and CDR2 is SVGAGI. V was trimmed by 3 bases and J by 0 bases, leaving 9 bases between them. CDR3 loop: CASSYSGYSNQPQHF. CDR3 sequence (DNA): TGTGCCAGCAGTTATTCAGGGTATAGCAATCAGCCCCAGCATTTT.

The chain links TRBV5-1 to TRBJ1-2; D is unresolved. Deletions cut 1 base from V and 5 bases from J, with 12 bases between. The CDR3 sequence is 14 residues long. CDR1 SGHRS and CDR2 YFSETQ come from the germline V gene. CDR3 loop: CASSLSSGVYGYTF. The CDR3 DNA reads as TGCGCCAGCAGCTTGTCGTCGGGTGTATATGGCTACACCTTC.

The chain joins TRBV7-9 to TRBJ2-5; D call uncertain. Trimming left V 5 bases short and J 3 bases short, with 4 bases between. The germline gives CDR1 SEHNR, CDR2 FQNEAQ (reference sequence). The CDR3 extends over 11 amino acids. CDR3 loop: CASSVEETQYF. CDR3 DNA sequence: TGTGCCAGCAGCGTCGAAGAGACCCAGTACTTC.

This chain links TRBV13 with TRBJ2-3, with D unclear. CDR1 is PRHDT, CDR2 FYEKMQ, per germline (reference sequence). This CDR3 has 14 residues. V was cut by 0 bases and J by 0 bases, with 4 bases left in between. Here the CDR3 DNA reads TGTGCCAGCAGCTTAGGGACTAGCACAGATACGCAGTATTTT. It codes for CASSLGTSTDTQYF. The full variable domain, its missing parts supplied by reference TRBV13 and TRBJ2-3, is AAGVIQSPRHLIKEKRETATLKCYPIPRHDTVYWYQQGPGQDPQFLISFYEKMQSDKGSIPDRFSAQQFSDYHSELNMSSLELGDSALYFCASSLGTSTDTQYFGPGTRLTVL.

V is TRBV5-5 and J is TRBJ1-1, with D possibly TRBD1 on 5 matching bases. Germline V gives CDR1 SGHKS, CDR2 YYEKEE (reference sequence). V lost 6 bases and J lost 7, with 16 bases in between. The CDR3 totals 13 residues. Here the CDR3 reads CASTLDNNFEAFF. CDR3 nucleotide sequence: TGTGCCAGCACCCTGGACAATAATTTTGAAGCTTTCTTT. Full variable domain (outside the CDR3, taken from reference TRBV5-5 and TRBJ1-1): DAGVTQSPTHLIKTRGQQVTLRCSPISGHKSVSWYQQVLGQGPQFIFQYYEKEERGRGNFPDRFSARQFPNYSSELNVNALLLGDSALYLCASTLDNNFEAFFGQGTRLTVV.

The chain combines TRBV6-5 with TRBJ1-1; D is unclear. This CDR3 is 13 amino acids long. Germline-derived CDR1 and CDR2 are MNHEY and SVGAGI. The V end was cut by 7 bases, the J end by 2 bases, with 11 bases between. CDR3 sequence: CASTGLRNTEAFF. The CDR3 DNA follows: TGTGCCAGCACCGGACTTAGAAACACTGAAGCTTTCTTT.

The chain combines TRBV4-3 with TRBJ2-7; 8 nucleotides match TRBD1. CDR1 and CDR2 (germline): LGHNA, YSLEER. The CDR3 is 13 residues long. The V segment lost 4 bases and the J segment 9 bases; nucleotides outside the gene matches: 8. The DNA for the CDR3 is TGCGCCAGCAGCCCGGGACAGGCAACGGTGCAGTACTTC. It encodes CASSPGQATVQYF.

V usage is TRBV19 and J usage is TRBJ2-1, with D perhaps matching TRBD2 (5 bases). The CDR3 spans 12 residues. Trimming took 5 bases from V and 10 from J, leaving 12 bases between them. The germline gives CDR1 LNHDA, CDR2 SQIVND (reference sequence). DNA of the CDR3: TGTGCCAGTAGTCCGAGGGCTGGGGAGCAGTTCTTC. Protein: CASSPRAGEQFF.

This chain joins TRBV28 and TRBJ2-1; 13 nucleotides agree with TRBD2. Trimming took 4 bases from V and 7 from J; bases not matched to a gene: 13. CDR3 length: 18 residues. Germline V CDR1 and CDR2: MDHEN, SYDVKM. The CDR3 nucleotides read TGTGCCAGCAGTTGGACCCCCGGGACTAGCGGGACTGGGAATGAGCAGTTCTTC. It encodes CASSWTPGTSGTGNEQFF.

This clone was recorded only once. The chain employs TRBV20-1 and TRBJ1-2, with D hard to call. Germline V gives CDR1 DFQATT, CDR2 SNEGSKA (reference sequence). Trimming removed 3 bases at V and 8 bases at J, with 25 bases between. The CDR3 runs 16 residues. Written as DNA, the CDR3 is TGCAGTGCTAGTCGAGTGACACTTCCCCTCCGGGGAGGCTACACCTTC. Its translation is CSASRVTLPLRGGYTF.

The chain employs TRBV6-6 and TRBJ1-2; D unclear. The CDR3 length is 15 residues. V lost 3 bases to trimming and J lost 0 bases, with 11 bases between them. Germline CDR1 reads MNHNY; CDR2 reads SVGAGI (reference sequence). DNA of the CDR3: TGTGCCAGCAGTTATGATCCAGTCACTAACTATGGCTACACCTTC. This translates into CASSYDPVTNYGYTF.

This chain uses TRBV7-2 with TRBJ2-7, with 10 bases matching TRBD1. The germline V gene encodes CDR1 SGHTA and CDR2 FQGNSA. V shed 6 bases, J shed 4 bases, and the junction held 9 bases outside the gene matches. This CDR3 comprises 15 residues. Written as DNA, the CDR3 is TGTGCCAGCAGGCCACCGGGACAGGGGTTATACGAGCAGTACTTC. This codes for CASRPPGQGLYEQYF.

The chain links TRBV13 to TRBJ2-7; TRBD1 agrees at 9 bases. This CDR3 is 15 amino acids long. Germline V CDR1 and CDR2: PRHDT, FYEKMQ (reference sequence). V trimming: 2 bases; J trimming: 3 bases; junction bases outside the gene matches: 5. This CDR3 is CASSLIGTGIYEQYF. The CDR3 DNA reads TGTGCCAGCAGCTTAATCGGGACAGGGATCTACGAGCAGTACTTC. Together with reference TRBV13 and TRBJ2-7, the CDR3 gives the full variable domain: AAGVIQSPRHLIKEKRETATLKCYPIPRHDTVYWYQQGPGQDPQFLISFYEKMQSDKGSIPDRFSAQQFSDYHSELNMSSLELGDSALYFCASSLIGTGIYEQYFGPGTRLTVT.

The chain joins TRBV6-8 to TRBJ1-4, with 8 positions matching TRBD1. The V gene end was trimmed by 3 bases and the J gene end by 4 bases; junction bases not matched to a gene: 7. Germline values: CDR1 MNHGY, CDR2 SAAAGT. CDR3 length: 16 amino acids. This CDR3 is CASSYRDRLCNEKLFF. In nucleotides, the CDR3 is TGTGCCAGCAGTTATCGGGACAGGTTATGTAATGAAAAACTGTTTTTT.

J is TRBJ2-7 and V is TRBV19, with TRBD2 matching over 8 bases. V dropped 5 bases and J dropped 4; count of bases not matched to a gene: 13. Per germline, CDR1 LNHDA and CDR2 SQIVND (reference sequence). The CDR3 consists of 16 residues. The CDR3 DNA reads as TGTGCCAGTAGTCCCGCAAGGGGCGGGAGGTCATACGAGCAGTACTTC. This translates into CASSPARGGRSYEQYF.

The CDR3 sequence: CASSFTGGSTNEKLFF. CDR3 bases: TGTGCCAGCAGTTTCACGGGAGGTTCCACTAATGAAAAACTGTTTTTT. The gene calls are TRBV6-5 and TRBJ1-4; D not certain. Germline V lookup: CDR1 MNHEY, CDR2 SVGAGI. The CDR3 contains 16 residues. V dropped 4 bases and J dropped 2 bases, with 14 bases sitting between them.

The CDR3 nucleotides are TGTGCCACCAGTGATTCCCTTCTAGCGGGAGAGGGGACAGATACGCAGTATTTT. Translating gives CATSDSLLAGEGTDTQYF. The rearrangement links TRBV24-1 to TRBJ2-3; 10 nucleotides match TRBD2. This CDR3 contains 18 residues. Germline V gives CDR1 KGHDR, CDR2 SFDVKD. The V gene end was trimmed by 2 bases and the J gene end by 3 bases; junction bases not matched to a gene: 10.

The chain couples TRBV28 to TRBJ1-5, with 7 bases matching TRBD1. Looked up from germline, CDR1 is MDHEN and CDR2 is SYDVKM. The CDR3 is made up of 16 amino acids. Trimming removed 5 bases from V and 5 bases from J; junction bases left unmatched: 12. Here the CDR3 reads CASSPFRDRRHQPQHF. The CDR3 bases are TGTGCCAGCAGTCCATTCCGGGACAGAAGGCATCAGCCCCAGCATTTT.

The V call is TRBV15, the J call TRBJ2-5, with 7 bases matching TRBD1. CDR1 is LNHNV, CDR2 YYDKDF, per germline (reference sequence). The CDR3 has 19 residues. Unmatched junction bases numbered 23, after V lost 4 bases and J lost 6 bases. CDR3: CATSTWLGTVKPERKTQYF. For the CDR3, the DNA is TGTGCCACCAGCACGTGGCTCGGGACAGTAAAACCCGAGCGAAAGACCCAGTACTTC.

In regard to this clone: At one end, the junction sequence differs from germline, possibly due to a read error. The rearrangement uses TRBV5-4 and TRBJ2-1; 8 positions match TRBD2. This CDR3 spans 15 amino acids. Germline CDR1 is SGHNT and CDR2 is YYREEE (reference sequence). CDR3 sequence: CASSSPSGPYNGQFF. DNA for the CDR3: TGTGCCAGCAGCTCTCCTAGCGGGCCCTACAATGGGCAGTTCTTC.

This CDR3 reads CASSPAGLGNEQFF. In DNA form, the CDR3 reads TGTGCCAGCAGCCCAGCGGGACTCGGCAATGAGCAGTTCTTC. This rearrangement joins TRBV13 to TRBJ2-1; TRBD2 agrees at 7 bases. V shed 5 bases and J 6 bases; nucleotides not matched to a gene: 7. The CDR3 has 14 residues. Germline loops: CDR1 PRHDT, CDR2 FYEKMQ (reference sequence).

The V gene is TRBV2, the J gene TRBJ2-1; TRBD2 agrees at 7 bases. The CDR3 spans 16 residues. J lost 3 bases, V lost 4 bases, and 9 bases had no gene match. In germline, CDR1 is SNHLY, CDR2 FYNNEI. CDR3 amino acids: CASSAWGSGDYNEQFF. DNA of the CDR3: TGTGCCAGCAGTGCATGGGGGAGCGGGGACTACAATGAGCAGTTCTTC.